The source of this T cell receptor (beta chain) is a study of monozygotic twins with inflammatory bowel disease. Study-wide findings and caveats: Versus healthy twins, IBD patients showed fewer clonotypes shared with others, especially with disease activity. T cell subtypes were not distinguishable in this analysis. Any single strong signal or clonotype tied to IBD lacked support.

Per the germline V gene, CDR1 is MDHEN and CDR2 is SYDVKM. CDR3 length: 12 residues. As concerns this clonotype: The antigen remains unidentified.

The UMIs carried a 6-nucleotide sample barcode, and they were added by template switching. TCRdb derives one entry per CDR3 protein from the 5' RACE reads, leaving out DNA. The sample totals 300,000 to 450,000 distinct CDR3 sequences. The rearrangement links TRBV28 to TRBJ2-1; TCRdb gives TRBD2 as the D gene, but with no DNA this cannot be confirmed. Input material: blood. The sequence was obtained from a human donor with ulcerative colitis or Crohn's disease, or a healthy co-twin of an affected twin (not recorded which). This CDR3 reads CASSLWEVRQFF.